Presented here are 18 T cell receptor beta chains from one specimen sequenced in a study of CD8+ T cells in alopecia areata. RNA was isolated and reverse transcribed to cDNA, the sequencing template. Profiled with immunoSEQ multiplex PCR; TCRdb holds only in-frame clones, not every one. This table holds 150,000 to 250,000 clones, around 56% found once. Treatment noted: oral pan-JAK inhibitor, 5-10 mg twice daily. This specimen was CD4+ T cells sorted from blood, taken at week 4, from a patient treated with tofacitinib. The source is a human donor with alopecia areata.

The chain recombines TRBV7-2 with TRBJ1-5; D is possibly TRBD1 (6 bases). The CDR3 loop spans 16 amino acids. Germline-derived CDR1 and CDR2 are SGHTA and FQGNSA. Trimming stripped 3 bases from V and 6 bases from J, with 18 bases between. CDR3 amino acids: CASSFRAGTRSQPQHF. CDR3 nucleotides: TGTGCCAGCAGCTTCAGGGCCGGGACACGGAGTCAGCCCCAGCATTTT.

The rearrangement joins TRBV7-2 to TRBJ2-5, with 10 nucleotides matching TRBD2. CDR1 is SGHTA, CDR2 FQGNSA, per germline. This CDR3 has 15 amino acids. V dropped 5 bases and J dropped 5; count of bases not matched to a gene: 8. CDR3 bases: TGTGCCAGCAGCCGCCAGCGGGGGGGCCTGGAGACCCAGTACTTC. This encodes CASSRQRGGLETQYF. Based on the CDR3 plus reference TRBV7-2 and TRBJ2-5, the full variable domain is GAGVSQSPSNKVTEKGKDVELRCDPISGHTALYWYRQSLGQGLEFLIYFQGNSAPDKSGLPSDRFSAERTGGSVSTLTIQRTQQEDSAVYLCASSRQRGGLETQYFGPGTRLLVL.

The CDR3 region is CASSSRTGGSPLHF. Written as DNA, the CDR3 is TGTGCCAGCAGTTCTCGGACAGGCGGGTCACCCCTCCACTTT. The gene calls are TRBV27 and TRBJ1-6, with 7 bases identical to TRBD1. With V trimmed by 4 bases and J by 10 bases, 7 bases remained unmatched. CDR1 is MNHEY, CDR2 SMNVEV, per germline (reference sequence). This CDR3 has 14 residues.

This clone occurred a few times. The chain carries TRBV4-2 and TRBJ2-3; 7 nucleotides align to TRBD2. Germline-derived CDR1 and CDR2 are LGHNA and YNFKEQ. J was trimmed by 3 bases and V by 0 bases; bases with no gene match: 6. This CDR3 comprises 16 residues. The CDR3, as DNA: TGTGCCAGCAGCCAAGAATCAGGGCGGGGGACAGATACGCAGTATTTT. As protein: CASSQESGRGTDTQYF.

This clone turned up a few times. The chain recombines TRBV23-1 with TRBJ1-4; unclear D gene. TRBV23-1 is treated as an ORF (open reading frame) with a function not yet certain. CDR3 length: 18 amino acids. V gave up 3 bases and J gave up 3 bases, with 20 bases separating them. The CDR3 DNA is TGCGCCAGCAGTCACCTTACCGTATACCGGTCGGCTAATGAAAAACTGTTTTTT. This gives the protein CASSHLTVYRSANEKLFF.

V and J are TRBV29-1 and TRBJ1-2; a possible D gene is TRBD1 (6 bases). Germline V gene lookup returns CDR1 SQVTM and CDR2 ANQGSEA. The CDR3 is 12 residues long. The V end lost 6 bases, the J end lost 7 bases, and 15 bases lay between the germline ends. The CDR3 here is CSVDLPRGGYTF. CDR3 bases: TGCAGCGTCGACCTACCCAGGGGTGGCTACACCTTC.

The genes are TRBV30 and TRBJ1-5, with TRBD1 matching over 11 bases. This CDR3 is 14 amino acids long. Germline assignment: CDR1 GTSNPN and CDR2 SVGIG (reference sequence). V was pared by 4 bases and J by 7 bases, with 6 bases of the junction left unmatched. CDR3 residues: CAWNRDRGRQPQHF. In DNA form, the CDR3 reads TGTGCCTGGAATCGGGACAGGGGGAGGCAGCCCCAGCATTTT.

The chain carries TRBV6-1 and TRBJ2-7; D is possibly TRBD2 (6 bases). Germline V CDR1 and CDR2: MNHNS, SASEGT. V was cut by 1 base and J by 0 bases, with 19 bases left in between. This CDR3 region has 18 residues. The CDR3 DNA follows: TGTGCCAGCAGTGAAGGGTTATCAGGAGGAGGGGTCTCCTACGAGCAGTACTTC. Protein product: CASSEGLSGGGVSYEQYF.

The chain joins TRBV18 to TRBJ2-7; 12 nucleotides align to TRBD2. CDR3 length: 14 residues. Germline V CDR1 and CDR2: KGHSH, LQKENI. Trimming at V came to 3 bases and at J to 7 bases, leaving 4 bases not matched to a gene. The CDR3 DNA reads as TGTGCCAGCTCACCCGGGCTAGCGGGAGGGGAGCAGTACTTC. Encoded protein: CASSPGLAGGEQYF.

The chain has TRBV10-3 and TRBJ2-3; 12 bases line up with TRBD2. The CDR3 has 16 residues. J was trimmed by 2 bases and V by 3 bases; bases with no gene match: 3. The germline V gene has CDR1 ENHRY and CDR2 SYGVKD. CDR3 sequence: CAISEGLAGITDTQYF. The CDR3 DNA reads as TGTGCCATCAGTGAAGGACTAGCGGGAATCACAGATACGCAGTATTTT.

The CDR3 protein is CASGTDLNEQFF. CDR3 nucleotides: TGTGCCAGCGGTACAGACCTCAATGAGCAGTTCTTC. The chain uses TRBV7-9 and TRBJ2-1; D uncertain. CDR1 is SEHNR and CDR2 is FQNEAQ in the germline V gene (reference sequence). The CDR3 extends over 12 amino acids. With 8 bases removed from V and 6 bases from J, the gap between germline ends came to 11 bases.

The chain joins TRBV29-1 to TRBJ1-1; no definite D call. Germline CDR1 and CDR2: SQVTM and ANQGSEA. The CDR3 extends over 12 amino acids. CDR3 DNA: TGCACCGCCCGTTTGAGGGACACTGAAGCTTTCTTT. It translates to CTARLRDTEAFF.

The chain employs TRBV30 and TRBJ1-5, with 8 bases fitting TRBD1. The CDR3 extends over 12 amino acids. V trimming: 1 base; J trimming: 7 bases; junction bases outside the gene matches: 0. CDR1 is GTSNPN, CDR2 SVGIG, per germline (reference sequence). The CDR3: CAWSGTGQPQHF. The CDR3 nucleotides read TGTGCCTGGAGTGGGACAGGGCAGCCCCAGCATTTT.

The V call is TRBV4-1, the J call TRBJ1-6; D not resolved. This CDR3 is built from 13 residues. In germline, CDR1 is MGHRA, CDR2 YSYEKL. The ends were cut back, 1 base at V and 10 bases at J, with 8 bases in the middle. The CDR3 DNA reads as TGCGCCAGCAGCCAAGTAGTCAAGTCACCCCTCCACTTT. Its translation: CASSQVVKSPLHF.

This sequence joins TRBV11-2 and TRBJ2-3, with D unclear. This CDR3 spans 11 amino acids. Germline V CDR1 and CDR2: SGHAT, FQNNGV. V shed 3 bases and J shed 8 bases, with 6 bases lying between them. CDR3 loop: CASSFSSTQYF. For the CDR3, the DNA is TGTGCCAGCAGCTTTTCAAGTACGCAGTATTTT.

The chain uses TRBV30 and TRBJ2-7; the match to TRBD1 covers 7 bases. Germline-derived CDR1 and CDR2 are GTSNPN and SVGIG (reference sequence). The CDR3 sequence is 12 residues long. Unmatched junction bases numbered 9, after V lost 4 bases and J lost 9 bases. The CDR3: CAWTSTGVRQYF. The CDR3 region has the DNA TGTGCCTGGACGAGTACAGGGGTTCGGCAGTACTTC. Full variable domain (remainder filled in from reference TRBV30 and TRBJ2-7): SQTIHQWPATLVQPVGSPLSLECTVEGTSNPNLYWYRQAAGRGLQLLFYSVGIGQISSEVPQNLSASRPQDRQFILSSKKLLLSDSGFYLCAWTSTGVRQYFGPGTRLTVT.

J is TRBJ2-7 and V is TRBV29-1, with D possibly TRBD1 on 5 matching bases. CDR3 length: 13 residues. Trimming took 6 bases from V and 3 from J, leaving 15 bases between them. CDR1 is SQVTM, CDR2 ANQGSEA, per germline. The CDR3 region has the DNA TGCAGCGTCAGGACACCCGGACGCTACGAGCAGTACTTC. It encodes CSVRTPGRYEQYF.

The rearrangement links TRBV29-1 to TRBJ2-3; D might be TRBD2 (7 bases). V lost 6 bases and J lost 1, with 17 bases in between. The CDR3 runs 15 residues. The germline gives CDR1 SQVTM, CDR2 ANQGSEA. The CDR3 is CSVQRGGVGTDTQYF. The CDR3 region has the DNA TGCAGCGTCCAAAGAGGGGGGGTTGGCACAGATACGCAGTATTTT.